This T cell receptor (beta chain) was recorded in a study of STAT3 mutations in large granular lymphocyte leukemia. Notes on the study in general: Persisting codominant clonotypes may have hidden a small pathogenic clone. Every T-cell large granular lymphocyte leukemia patient had at least one immunodominant TCR beta clonotype. Variable sampling intervals and differing treatment regimens complicated linking therapy response to TCR clonal burden changes.

Trimming took 4 bases from V and 2 from J, leaving 12 bases between them. This CDR3 comprises 14 residues. CDR1 is KGHSH and CDR2 is LQKENI in the germline V gene. Points on this clone: Its antigen is still unknown.

Libraries were prepared by immunoSEQ multiplex PCR; TCRdb keeps only in-frame clonotypes and omits some of them. The table lists about 1,500 clones, about 78% of them singletons. Sequencing was performed on peripheral blood mononuclear cells. The V call is TRBV18, the J call TRBJ2-7; D is unclear. The TCR comes from a man aged 45-65 years with T-cell large granular lymphocyte leukemia. Some clones in this sample may be carry-over from other donors' samples. The CDR3 spells CASSLMQLTYEQYF. CDR3 DNA sequence: TGTGCCAGCTCACTCATGCAGTTAACCTACGAGCAGTACTTC.